This T cell receptor beta chain was sequenced in a study of cytomegalovirus exposure and HLA in healthy donors. Study summary: Samples from HLA-typed donors yielded approximately 80 million unique TCRs in an early data release. Study results and caveats: Later work found that TCR association rates differed between HLA loci; DRB1 had the most and HLA-C the fewest. There were reportedly fewer N-insertions in an Asian-associated ancestry cluster than the approximately 670-donor mean, in a later analysis. The CMV antigen specificity of a few CMV-associated chains was confirmed through in vitro analysis.

The V gene's germline CDR1 is MNHNS and CDR2 SASEGT. The CDR3 is 13 amino acids. V lost 6 bases and J 0 bases, leaving 9 bases between the germline ends. Comments on this clone: The antigen is undetermined.

The PCR had 60 Vbeta and 13 Jbeta primers. Here immunoSEQ multiplex PCR was the method, and the copy in TCRdb shows in-frame clones only, minus some. The table lists tens of thousands of clones, less than 75% of them singletons. This TCR derives from a man aged 25 to 45 in good health and CMV-seropositive. Material: PBMCs. J is TRBJ2-7 and V is TRBV6-1; D gene uncertain. The CDR3, as DNA: TGTGCCAGCAGGGCAGAAAACTCCTACGAGCAGTACTTC. Its protein product is CASRAENSYEQYF.